A single sample is the source of the 6 T cell receptor beta chains below, sequenced in a study of CD8 T cells in ankylosing spondylitis. TCRdb re-called the 5' RACE reads through MiXCR, storing one row per CDR3 protein. Of about 250,000 distinct CDR3 sequences listed, roughly 32% are singletons. The sequenced sample was blood, either unsorted or a sorted T cell fraction (not recorded which). All receptors derive from a male donor with ankylosing spondylitis or in good health (not recorded which).

The rearrangement uses TRBV19 and TRBJ1-2, with TRBD1 matching over 7 bases. V lost 9 bases, J lost 5 bases, and 12 bases stayed unmatched. CDR1 LNHDA and CDR2 SQIVND come from the germline V gene (reference sequence). There are 14 residues in the CDR3. The CDR3 bases are TGTGCCAGCCATACCCGCGGGACAGCTTATGGCTACACCTTC. Protein sequence: CASHTRGTAYGYTF. Full variable domain (remainder filled in from reference TRBV19 and TRBJ1-2): DGGITQSPKYLFRKEGQNVTLSCEQNLNHDAMYWYRQDPGQGLRLIYYSQIVNDFQKGDIAEGYSVSREKKESFPLTVTSAQKNPTAFYLCASHTRGTAYGYTFGSGTRLTVV.

A few counts support this clonotype. The V gene is TRBV9, the J gene TRBJ1-4, with no clear D. The length of the CDR3 is 14 residues. Germline V gives CDR1 SGDLS, CDR2 YYNGEE. V shed 3 bases and J shed 5 bases, with 11 bases lying between them. The CDR3 nucleotides are TGTGCCAGCAGCGCGGACGTTGAGAATGAAAAACTGTTTTTT. This sequence encodes CASSADVENEKLFF.

This chain links TRBV13 with TRBJ2-5; tentative D call: TRBD2 (5 bases). This CDR3 is built from 17 residues. The germline CDR1 and CDR2 sequences are PRHDT and FYEKMQ (reference sequence). Trimming removed 5 bases from V and 4 bases from J, with 23 bases in between. The CDR3 DNA reads TGTGCCAGCAGCGGAGAGGGCAGTGTCAGACGTACAGAGACCCAGTACTTC. Residues: CASSGEGSVRRTETQYF.

CDR3 DNA: TGCGCCAGCAGCTTCGAAGGGAACACTGAAGCTTTCTTT. Translated, it gives CASSFEGNTEAFF. The chain uses TRBV5-1 and TRBJ1-1, with D uncertain. The CDR3 sequence is 13 residues long. V dropped 2 bases and J dropped 1 base, with 6 bases sitting between them. CDR1 is SGHRS, CDR2 YFSETQ, per germline.

In its sample, this clonotype was seen a few times. J is TRBJ1-1 and V is TRBV20-1; TRBD1 matches 7 bases. The CDR3 contains 15 residues. From germline, CDR1 is DFQATT and CDR2 SNEGSKA (reference sequence). V shed 5 bases and J 4 bases; nucleotides not matched to a gene: 13. CDR3 sequence reads: CSARETATGVTEAFF. CDR3 nucleotides: TGCAGTGCTCGTGAAACCGCCACAGGGGTCACTGAAGCTTTCTTT.

The rearrangement uses TRBV6-4 and TRBJ2-3; tentative D call: TRBD2 (5 bases). V gave up 2 bases and J gave up 4 bases, with 13 bases separating them. The V gene's germline CDR1 is MRHNA and CDR2 SNTAGT. The CDR3 totals 15 residues. CDR3 bases: TGTGCCAGCAGTGACCGGGGAGAGGGAGCAGATACGCAGTATTTT. Encoded protein: CASSDRGEGADTQYF.